The text below deals with one T cell receptor (beta chain). The antigen is unknown. These data belong to a study of cytomegalovirus exposure and HLA in healthy donors. Study outcomes and limitations: According to an earlier analysis, most TCR beta V segments yielded productive rearrangements about 87% or about 30% of the time. The study reported that TCR beta sequences accurately predicted HLA-A and HLA-B alleles in most subjects. Later analysis identified a missense DCLRE1C variant that was linked to TCR beta V- and J-gene trimming.

Germline CDR1 is SGHDT and CDR2 is YYEEEE. Trimming pared 3 bases from V and 5 bases from J, leaving 17 bases between. The CDR3 consists of 15 residues. Researchers ran the PCR with 60 Vbeta and 13 Jbeta primers. Here immunoSEQ multiplex PCR was the method, and the copy in TCRdb shows in-frame clones only, minus some. This sample has 110,000 to 150,000 clones; roughly a tenth occur once, and the top ten carry about 1.7%. This TCR derives from a male donor in good health and CMV-seronegative. Source material: PBMCs. The chain recombines TRBV5-6 with TRBJ1-2; no clear D gene. Here the CDR3 reads CASSSRARILYGYTF. The CDR3 bases are TGTGCCAGCAGCTCGCGGGCCAGGATTCTTTATGGCTACACCTTC.